This TCR beta chain was captured in a study of CD8+ T cells in alopecia areata. Once RNA had been extracted, it was reverse transcribed into cDNA to act as the sequencing template. Sequencing used immunoSEQ multiplex PCR; TCRdb keeps in-frame clones, though not all of them. Among 140,000 to 150,000 clones listed, 45% to 60% were seen once. Study-wide results and limits: Many expanded lesional clones persisted in scalp and blood during tofacitinib. Scalp clonality and expanded CD8+ clones among the top 100 showed significant decreases with tofacitinib.

Noted treatment: oral pan-JAK inhibitor, 5-10 mg twice daily. Punch biopsies of lesional scalp, plus peripheral blood, were taken from alopecia areata patients. V lost 7 bases and J lost 4, with 17 bases in between. The CDR3 contains 13 residues. CDR1 SQVTM and CDR2 ANQGSEA come from the germline V gene. For this clone: Its antigen is as yet unknown.

The source material was CD8+ T cells sorted from blood, sampled at week 4, from a patient treated with tofacitinib. The TCR comes from a human donor with alopecia areata. This rearrangement joins TRBV29-1 to TRBJ2-7; the D gene is possibly TRBD1 (5 bases). CDR3 in amino acids: CSAMGLPAYEQYF. The CDR3, as DNA: TGCAGCGCCATGGGGCTTCCGGCTTACGAGCAGTACTTC.